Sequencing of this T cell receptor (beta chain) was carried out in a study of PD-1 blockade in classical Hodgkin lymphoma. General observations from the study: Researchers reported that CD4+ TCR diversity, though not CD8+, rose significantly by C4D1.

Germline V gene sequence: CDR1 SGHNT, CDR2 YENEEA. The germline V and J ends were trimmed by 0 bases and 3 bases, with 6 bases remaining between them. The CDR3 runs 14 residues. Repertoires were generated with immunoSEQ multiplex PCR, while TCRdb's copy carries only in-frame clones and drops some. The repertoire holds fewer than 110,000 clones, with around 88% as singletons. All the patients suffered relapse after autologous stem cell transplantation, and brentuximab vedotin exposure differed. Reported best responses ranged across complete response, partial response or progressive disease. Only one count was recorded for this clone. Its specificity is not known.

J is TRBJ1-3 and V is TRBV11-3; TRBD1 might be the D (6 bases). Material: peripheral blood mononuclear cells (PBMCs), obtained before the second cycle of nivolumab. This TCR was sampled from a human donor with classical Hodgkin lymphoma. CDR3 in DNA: TGTGCCAGCAGCTTAGACAGGGGTGGAAACACCATATATTTT. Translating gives CASSLDRGGNTIYF.